The 29 T cell receptor beta chains reported below all come from one sample, sequenced in a study of CD8 T cells in Susac syndrome. Reverse transcription of roughly 0.5 to 1 ug RNA was performed with random hexamers. TCRdb re-analysed the immunoSEQ multiplex PCR reads in MiXCR, keeping a single row per CDR3 protein. In the table there are about 300,000 distinct CDR3 sequences, approximately 84% of which are singletons. Sequenced material: CD8+ T cells from PBMCs. These receptors all come from a human donor with multiple sclerosis.

CDR3 residues: CASAQGGQPQHF. The CDR3 bases are TGTGCCAGCGCACAAGGAGGTCAGCCCCAGCATTTT. This rearrangement joins TRBV7-9 to TRBJ1-5; no clear D. Germline V gene sequence: CDR1 SEHNR, CDR2 FQNEAQ (reference sequence). This CDR3 spans 12 amino acids. V dropped 8 bases and J dropped 6 bases, with 11 bases sitting between them.

Only a few counts were recorded for this clonotype. V and J are TRBV29-1 and TRBJ1-1; TRBD1 might be the D (6 bases). The CDR3 runs 13 residues. Germline CDR1 is SQVTM and CDR2 is ANQGSEA. The germline V and J ends were trimmed by 7 bases and 0 bases, with 12 bases remaining between them. CDR3 region: CSARQALNTEAFF. The CDR3 DNA reads TGCAGCGCAAGACAGGCTCTGAACACTGAAGCTTTCTTT.

This clonotype was counted a single time. The gene calls are TRBV7-9 and TRBJ1-1; D is unclear. This CDR3 contains 14 residues. Germline loops: CDR1 SEHNR, CDR2 FQNEAQ (reference sequence). V gave up 8 bases and J gave up 1 base, with 14 bases separating them. In nucleotides, the CDR3 is TGTGCCAGCGGACTCAGTTCGGGGAACACTGAAGCTTTCTTT. It codes for CASGLSSGNTEAFF.

The chain employs TRBV7-9 and TRBJ1-6; 10 nucleotides align to TRBD1. Germline V lookup: CDR1 SEHNR, CDR2 FQNEAQ (reference sequence). There are 15 residues in the CDR3. Trimming cost V 5 bases and J 9 bases; bases outside gene matches: 7. CDR3 amino acids: CASSHGTGAGSPLHF. In DNA form, the CDR3 reads TGTGCCAGCAGCCATGGGACAGGGGCGGGTTCACCCCTCCACTTT.

DNA of the CDR3: TGTGCCAGCAGTTATGACAGAATCTCCTACGAGCAGTACTTC. It translates to CASSYDRISYEQYF. The gene calls are TRBV28 and TRBJ2-7; TRBD1 might be the D (5 bases). The CDR3 has 14 amino acids. CDR1 and CDR2 (germline): MDHEN, SYDVKM. V was clipped by 4 bases and J by 0 bases, with 10 bases between them.

CDR3 protein: CASSQRTGNEQFF. The CDR3 region has the DNA TGCGCCAGCAGCCAAAGAACTGGCAATGAGCAGTTCTTC. The chain joins TRBV4-1 to TRBJ2-1; D not resolved. The V end lost 2 bases, the J end lost 6 bases, and 8 bases lay between the germline ends. Germline lookup yields CDR1 MGHRA and CDR2 YSYEKL. CDR3 size: 13 residues.

The chain combines TRBV2 with TRBJ2-5; D may correspond to TRBD1 or TRBD2 (6 bases each). V was trimmed by 6 bases and J by 5 bases, leaving 13 bases between them. CDR3 size: 13 residues. CDR1 and CDR2 from the germline V gene are SNHLY and FYNNEI. CDR3 DNA sequence: TGTGCCAGCAGATACCCCGGGGGCGAGACCCAGTACTTC. It yields the protein CASRYPGGETQYF.

This clonotype has just one count. The V call is TRBV11-2, the J call TRBJ2-5; D unclear. CDR1 SGHAT and CDR2 FQNNGV come from the germline V gene. The ends were cut back, 3 bases at V and 4 bases at J, with 18 bases in the middle. This CDR3 region has 16 residues. DNA of the CDR3: TGTGCCAGCAGCTTCGGTGAGGTCCTATACGGAGAGACCCAGTACTTC. This codes for CASSFGEVLYGETQYF. The variable domain in full, completed from reference TRBV11-2 and TRBJ2-5, reads EAGVAQSPRYKIIEKRQSVAFWCNPISGHATLYWYQQILGQGPKLLIQFQNNGVVDDSQLPKDRFSAERLKGVDSTLKIQPAKLEDSAVYLCASSFGEVLYGETQYFGPGTRLLVL.

V is TRBV5-1 and J is TRBJ2-7; tentative D call: TRBD2 (6 bases). Germline CDR1 is SGHRS and CDR2 is YFSETQ. Trimming left V 4 bases short and J 5 bases short, with 16 bases between. The CDR3 sequence is 14 residues long. This chain's CDR3 is CASSVSGGIHEQYF. The DNA of the CDR3 is TGCGCCAGCAGCGTTAGCGGCGGAATACACGAGCAGTACTTC.

This chain joins TRBV12-5 and TRBJ2-7, with 10 bases identical to TRBD2. The CDR3 totals 15 residues. J lost 3 bases, V lost 3 bases, and 5 bases had no gene match. The germline gives CDR1 LGHNT, CDR2 FRNRAP. The CDR3 nucleotides read TGTGCTAGTGGTTTCACGCTAGCGGGAGTCTACGAGCAGTACTTC. Translation: CASGFTLAGVYEQYF.

A single count supports this clonotype. The chain uses TRBV7-6 and TRBJ2-1; 10 nucleotides align to TRBD2. The CDR3 has 15 amino acids. Trimming took 5 bases from V and 6 from J; bases not matched to a gene: 7. Germline V lookup: CDR1 SGHVS, CDR2 FNYEAQ. The CDR3 sequence: CASSELAGLINEQFF. CDR3 bases: TGTGCCAGCAGCGAACTAGCGGGACTTATCAATGAGCAGTTCTTC.

The chain employs TRBV27 and TRBJ1-1; D remains ambiguous. Looked up from germline, CDR1 is MNHEY and CDR2 is SMNVEV (reference sequence). The germline V and J ends were trimmed by 7 bases and 0 bases, with 15 bases remaining between them. The CDR3 is made up of 15 amino acids. CDR3 nucleotides: TGTGCCAGCACTCCCCGCGAAGCGATGAACACTGAAGCTTTCTTT. Translating it yields CASTPREAMNTEAFF.

This clonotype came up a few times. This chain uses TRBV27 with TRBJ2-7, with D possibly TRBD2 on 6 matching bases. With 2 bases removed from V and 5 bases from J, the gap between germline ends came to 10 bases. This CDR3 comprises 13 residues. Germline CDR1 reads MNHEY; CDR2 reads SMNVEV (reference sequence). As DNA, the CDR3 is TGTGCCAGCAGTTTAGGAGGGTCCCACGAGCAGTACTTC. It yields the protein CASSLGGSHEQYF.

This clonotype was observed once. The rearrangement joins TRBV21-1 to TRBJ2-5; the D segment call TRBD2 is taken from the table without a DNA check. TRBV21-1 is annotated as a pseudogene. This CDR3 spans 17 amino acids. The CDR3 DNA follows: TGTGCCAGCAGCAAAGACGGACTAGCACACCCCGCGGAGACCCAGTACTTC. This translates into CASSKDGLAHPAETQYF.

This rearrangement joins TRBV4-1 to TRBJ1-2; 7 bases map to TRBD1. The germline V gene has CDR1 MGHRA and CDR2 YSYEKL. The CDR3 spans 15 residues. The junction had 8 bases not matched to a gene; V was cut back by 2 bases and J by 5 bases. This CDR3 reads CASSQLADRVYGYTF. In nucleotides, the CDR3 is TGCGCCAGCAGCCAACTCGCCGACAGGGTGTATGGCTACACCTTC.

The chain recombines TRBV19 with TRBJ1-3; no clear D. Trimming pared 5 bases from V and 3 bases from J, leaving 20 bases between. Germline CDR1 and CDR2: LNHDA and SQIVND (reference sequence). This CDR3 contains 17 residues. This CDR3 is CASSPGSQAYVGNTIYF. The CDR3 bases are TGTGCCAGTAGTCCCGGGAGCCAGGCCTACGTTGGAAACACCATATATTTT.

The rearrangement joins TRBV20-1 to TRBJ1-3; D is uncertain. The V end was cut by 2 bases, the J end by 8 bases, with 7 bases between. The germline V gene has CDR1 DFQATT and CDR2 SNEGSKA (reference sequence). The CDR3 length is 11 residues. The CDR3 loop reads CSARTGYTIYF. For the CDR3, the DNA is TGCAGTGCTAGAACGGGATACACCATATATTTT.

This chain uses TRBV11-2 with TRBJ1-2; D possibly corresponds to TRBD1 (5 bases). The CDR3 loop spans 14 amino acids. Germline CDR1 and CDR2: SGHAT and FQNNGV. The V end was cut by 5 bases, the J end by 8 bases, with 18 bases between. This CDR3 is CASSLSRGWDGYTF. The CDR3 DNA follows: TGTGCCAGCAGCCTCTCAAGGGGCTGGGACGGCTACACCTTC.

The V and J genes are TRBV27 and TRBJ1-1; D not certain. Trimming left V 3 bases short and J 3 bases short, with 17 bases between. The CDR3 consists of 16 residues. Looked up from germline, CDR1 is MNHEY and CDR2 is SMNVEV (reference sequence). The CDR3 loop is CASSLGKGGKDTEAFF. The CDR3, as DNA: TGTGCCAGCAGTTTGGGGAAGGGAGGCAAGGACACTGAAGCTTTCTTT.

The rearrangement joins TRBV5-6 to TRBJ2-3, with TRBD2 matching 7 bases. V shed 4 bases and J 1 base; nucleotides not matched to a gene: 9. CDR1 and CDR2 (germline): SGHDT, YYEEEE. The CDR3 totals 16 residues. CDR3 region: CASSTGLEWGTDTQYF. The CDR3 DNA follows: TGTGCCAGCAGCACCGGACTAGAATGGGGCACAGATACGCAGTATTTT. Drawing the rest from reference TRBV5-6 and TRBJ2-3, the complete variable domain is DAGVTQSPTHLIKTRGQQVTLRCSPKSGHDTVSWYQQALGQGPQFIFQYYEEEERQRGNFPDRFSGHQFPNYSSELNVNALLLGDSALYLCASSTGLEWGTDTQYFGPGTRLTVL.

The V gene is TRBV4-1, the J gene TRBJ1-2; no reliable D call. CDR1 is MGHRA and CDR2 is YSYEKL in the germline V gene. Trimming removed 0 bases at V and 2 bases at J, with 10 bases between. This CDR3 contains 15 residues. CDR3 DNA sequence: TGCGCCAGCAGCCAAGATCGGACGGCGAACTATGGCTACACCTTC. It is translated as CASSQDRTANYGYTF.

The chain couples TRBV27 to TRBJ2-1, with 10 bases lining up with TRBD2. Germline CDR1 reads MNHEY; CDR2 reads SMNVEV (reference sequence). The length of the CDR3 is 15 residues. V was clipped by 5 bases and J by 4 bases; unmatched bases: 5. The CDR3 protein is CASSDGLAVYNEQFF. CDR3 coding DNA: TGTGCCAGCAGTGATGGACTAGCGGTGTACAATGAGCAGTTCTTC.

The chain couples TRBV7-9 to TRBJ2-7; TRBD1 aligns across 9 bases. Losses at the gene ends were 5 bases for V and 5 bases for J; bases not matched to a gene: 7. Germline loops: CDR1 SEHNR, CDR2 FQNEAQ (reference sequence). The length of the CDR3 is 14 residues. The CDR3 DNA is TGTGCCAGCAGCCCACCGGGACAGGGCGACGAGCAGTACTTC. It codes for CASSPPGQGDEQYF. Complete variable domain (other parts from reference TRBV7-9 and TRBJ2-7): DTGVSQNPRHKITKRGQNVTFRCDPISEHNRLYWYRQTLGQGPEFLTYFQNEAQLEKSRLLSDRFSAERPKGSFSTLEIQRTEQGDSAMYLCASSPPGQGDEQYFGPGTRLTVT.

The chain carries TRBV18 and TRBJ2-2, with 10 bases aligning to TRBD1. The trim removed 3 bases at V and 0 bases at J, leaving 1 base unmatched. Germline lookup yields CDR1 KGHSH and CDR2 LQKENI. The CDR3 covers 16 residues. The CDR3 loop reads CASSPGQGTNTGELFF. The CDR3 nucleotides are TGTGCCAGCTCACCGGGACAGGGGACGAACACCGGGGAGCTGTTTTTT.

This clonotype was observed a few times. The chain carries TRBV11-2 and TRBJ2-7; perhaps TRBD2 as D (6 bases). Trimming shortened V by 5 bases and J by 4 bases, and 12 bases separated the two germline ends. This CDR3 comprises 13 residues. Germline assignment: CDR1 SGHAT and CDR2 FQNNGV. The CDR3 region has the DNA TGTGCCAGCAGCACGACTAGTGCATACGAGCAGTACTTC. Translating it yields CASSTTSAYEQYF.

The V and J genes are TRBV21-1 and TRBJ1-1; the DNA was not used to check the table's D call, TRBD1. TRBV21-1 is a listed pseudogene. This CDR3 has 15 residues. The CDR3 sequence is CASSPRTGGNAEAFF. In DNA form, the CDR3 reads TGTGCCAGCAGCCCGAGGACAGGGGGGAACGCTGAAGCTTTCTTT.

This clonotype was found a few times. V is TRBV7-2 and J is TRBJ2-3; D not certain. Trimming removed 0 bases from V and 0 bases from J, with 10 bases in between. This CDR3 comprises 16 residues. The germline V gene has CDR1 SGHTA and CDR2 FQGNSA. CDR3 in DNA: TGTGCCAGCAGCTTAGCTATTCTGGGAAGCACAGATACGCAGTATTTT. This encodes CASSLAILGSTDTQYF.

The chain carries TRBV28 and TRBJ2-7; unclear D gene. The CDR3 has 13 amino acids. With 7 bases removed from V and 3 bases from J, the gap between germline ends came to 13 bases. The germline CDR1 and CDR2 sequences are MDHEN and SYDVKM. The chain's CDR3 is CASTSTVVYEQYF. The DNA for the CDR3 is TGTGCCAGCACTTCAACTGTGGTCTACGAGCAGTACTTC.

The CDR3 region is CASSEAVYTGTVDEKLFF. In nucleotides, the CDR3 is TGTGCCAGCAGTGAAGCGGTATATACCGGGACGGTAGATGAAAAACTGTTTTTT. The chain has TRBV6-1 and TRBJ1-4; possibly TRBD1 for D (5 bases). Germline loops: CDR1 MNHNS, CDR2 SASEGT. V dropped 0 bases and J dropped 6 bases, with 20 bases sitting between them. The CDR3 length is 18 residues.